This T cell receptor beta chain was captured in a study of T-cell reconstitution after alpha-beta-depleted transplantation in children. Preparation of the TCRbeta library was carried out with unique molecular identifiers. TCRdb fed the PCR reads into MiXCR, producing one record per CDR3 protein. The table has under 450,000 distinct CDR3 sequences, about an eighth seen once. CDR1 is SGHRS, CDR2 YFSETQ, per germline. The length of the CDR3 is 16 residues. The V end was cut by 0 bases, the J end by 10 bases, with 17 bases between. The rearrangement joins TRBV5-1 to TRBJ1-6; no firm D call. The sequence was collected from a human donor who donated a stem cell graft to a child with Fanconi anemia. This specimen consisted of PBMCs, obtained from the stem cell graft. DNA of the CDR3: TGCGCCAGCAGCTTGGGTTCACTTGCGTTGGGATCACCCCTCCACTTT. Residues: CASSLGSLALGSPLHF.